This entry lists 19 T cell receptor beta chains sequenced from one sample in a study of beta chain features in type 1 diabetes. All of the isolated RNA was reverse transcribed, so expressed TCRB transcripts were sequenced. The data were produced by immunoSEQ multiplex PCR, yet TCRdb's version contains in-frame clones alone and is incomplete. In the table there are 38,000 or so clones, around 64% of which are singletons. The sequenced material came from Tregs from blood. These TCRs come from a woman in her twenties or thirties in good health.

This clone occurred once. The chain is built from TRBV7-2 and TRBJ2-7; possibly TRBD1 for D (5 bases). V lost 1 base, J lost 6 bases, and 10 bases lay in between. This CDR3 has 13 residues. Germline V gene lookup returns CDR1 SGHTA and CDR2 FQGNSA. CDR3 coding DNA: TGTGCCAGCAGCTTAGTGGGGCCAGGCGAGCAGTACTTC. Its translation: CASSLVGPGEQYF.

The chain has TRBV7-2 and TRBJ2-1; D is possibly TRBD2 (5 bases). CDR3 size: 14 residues. Per the germline V gene, CDR1 is SGHTA and CDR2 is FQGNSA. The V gene lost 4 bases and the J gene lost 4 bases, with 11 bases spanning the gap. Here the CDR3 DNA reads TGTGCCAGCAGCTCCCTCCGGGGATACAATGAGCAGTTCTTC. Amino acid sequence: CASSSLRGYNEQFF.

This clone has only a few counts. The chain links TRBV5-1 to TRBJ2-4; 7 nucleotides match TRBD1. Unmatched junction bases numbered 19, after V lost 6 bases and J lost 4 bases. This CDR3 has 18 residues. Germline CDR1 and CDR2: SGHRS and YFSETQ. Here the CDR3 reads CASMKWQNRGFGKNIQYF. Here the CDR3 DNA reads TGCGCCAGCATGAAGTGGCAGAACAGGGGATTTGGTAAAAACATTCAGTACTTC.

This chain uses TRBV5-1 with TRBJ2-5; unclear D gene. Germline lookup yields CDR1 SGHRS and CDR2 YFSETQ. V was trimmed by 4 bases and J by 0 bases, leaving 4 bases between them. The length of the CDR3 is 12 residues. CDR3 bases: TGCGCCAGCAGCCAGTACCAAGAGACCCAGTACTTC. Its protein is CASSQYQETQYF.

The chain links TRBV28 to TRBJ2-5; 7 bases map to TRBD2. This CDR3 has 15 residues. Germline CDR1 and CDR2: MDHEN and SYDVKM. J lost 2 bases, V lost 6 bases, and 9 bases had no gene match. This CDR3 reads CASSASTSAQETQYF. The CDR3 DNA follows: TGTGCCAGCAGCGCATCAACTAGCGCACAAGAGACCCAGTACTTC.

This clone turned up a few times. For the CDR3, the DNA is TGCGCCAGCAGCCGTTATGGTATGGGCAGAGCAGGTTCCTACGAGCAGTACTTC. Translated: CASSRYGMGRAGSYEQYF. This rearrangement joins TRBV4-1 to TRBJ2-7; D is uncertain. V dropped 4 bases and J dropped 1 base, with 23 bases sitting between them. CDR1 MGHRA and CDR2 YSYEKL come from the germline V gene. The length of the CDR3 is 18 residues.

This rearrangement joins TRBV7-2 to TRBJ1-4; D is possibly TRBD1 (6 bases). Germline V gene lookup returns CDR1 SGHTA and CDR2 FQGNSA. This CDR3 region has 15 residues. Trimming cost V 0 bases and J 7 bases, with 12 bases left between them. This chain's CDR3 is CASSLAQGQGEKLFF. For the CDR3, the DNA is TGTGCCAGCAGCTTAGCGCAGGGGCAGGGTGAAAAACTGTTTTTT.

V is TRBV7-3 and J is TRBJ2-3; D might be TRBD1 (7 bases). The CDR3 is 14 residues long. Trimming took 5 bases from V and 2 from J, leaving 11 bases between them. Germline CDR1 and CDR2: SGHTA and FQGTGA. The chain's CDR3 is CASSGGTATDTQYF. The CDR3 coding sequence is TGTGCCAGCAGCGGGGGGACAGCCACAGATACGCAGTATTTT.

V usage is TRBV18 and J usage is TRBJ2-7; maybe TRBD1 (6 bases). The CDR3 sequence is 16 residues long. Trimming cost V 5 bases and J 0 bases, with 17 bases left between them. In germline, CDR1 is KGHSH, CDR2 LQKENI. The CDR3 bases are TGTGCCAGCTCAAGGGACACAGTCACCAGCTCCTACGAGCAGTACTTC. Translating gives CASSRDTVTSSYEQYF.

This clone was recorded a few times. The rearrangement uses TRBV28 and TRBJ1-2, with TRBD1 matching 10 bases. The trim removed 5 bases at V and 7 bases at J, leaving 13 bases unmatched. This CDR3 contains 16 residues. Germline loops: CDR1 MDHEN, CDR2 SYDVKM. The CDR3 nucleotides read TGTGCCAGCAGTCCACGGCGGACAGGGGGGAGCGGTGGCTACACCTTC. Amino acids: CASSPRRTGGSGGYTF.

This clone came up once. The J gene is TRBJ2-1, the V gene TRBV28, with D possibly being TRBD1 (6 bases). Germline V gives CDR1 MDHEN, CDR2 SYDVKM. Trimming stripped 5 bases from V and 3 bases from J, with 17 bases between. CDR3 size: 16 residues. Here the CDR3 DNA reads TGTGCCAGCAGTCCGAGGTACAGAGGGGGCTACAATGAGCAGTTCTTC. Its translation: CASSPRYRGGYNEQFF.

The V gene is TRBV18, the J gene TRBJ2-5, with D possibly TRBD2 on 6 matching bases. The CDR3 has 14 residues. CDR1 and CDR2 from the germline V gene are KGHSH and LQKENI. V was cut by 0 bases and J by 2 bases, with 7 bases left in between. The CDR3 nucleotides read TGTGCCAGCTCACCACCGAGCGGGCAAGAGACCCAGTACTTC. Protein: CASSPPSGQETQYF.

V gene TRBV5-1 combines with J gene TRBJ1-4; 8 nucleotides line up with TRBD1. The CDR3 runs 14 residues. The V segment lost 0 bases and the J segment 5 bases; nucleotides outside the gene matches: 0. The germline V gene encodes CDR1 SGHRS and CDR2 YFSETQ. The CDR3 region has the DNA TGCGCCAGCAGCTTGGGACAGGGGAATGAAAAACTGTTTTTT. It specifies CASSLGQGNEKLFF.

V usage is TRBV7-9 and J usage is TRBJ2-4; D unclear. The CDR3 spans 15 residues. The V end was cut by 2 bases, the J end by 6 bases, with 14 bases between. Germline loops: CDR1 SEHNR, CDR2 FQNEAQ (reference sequence). The CDR3 is CASSLKAADRNIQYF. The CDR3 DNA reads as TGTGCCAGCAGCTTAAAGGCGGCTGACCGAAACATTCAGTACTTC.

This clone was seen only a few times. This sequence joins TRBV7-2 and TRBJ2-3; 8 nucleotides line up with TRBD2. The germline gives CDR1 SGHTA, CDR2 FQGNSA. V shed 1 base and J 4 bases; nucleotides not matched to a gene: 4. This CDR3 has 15 residues. CDR3 sequence: CASSLGSGSADTQYF. CDR3 coding DNA: TGTGCCAGCAGCTTAGGGAGCGGGAGCGCAGATACGCAGTATTTT.

The chain combines TRBV10-3 with TRBJ1-1, with TRBD1 as a possible D gene (5 bases). Germline values: CDR1 ENHRY, CDR2 SYGVKD. CDR3 length: 13 residues. The germline V and J ends were trimmed by 4 bases and 4 bases, with 10 bases remaining between them. The CDR3 DNA is TGTGCCATCAGTGGAACAGGATTCACTGAAGCTTTCTTT. This translates into CAISGTGFTEAFF.

The chain is built from TRBV7-9 and TRBJ2-7; tentative D call: TRBD1 (6 bases). The CDR3 runs to 16 residues. V lost 1 base and J lost 0, with 13 bases in between. Germline CDR1 and CDR2: SEHNR and FQNEAQ (reference sequence). CDR3 DNA: TGTGCCAGCAGCTTAGGTATCACAGGGAGCTCCTACGAGCAGTACTTC. This encodes CASSLGITGSSYEQYF. Filled out from reference TRBV7-9 and TRBJ2-7, the complete variable domain reads DTGVSQNPRHKITKRGQNVTFRCDPISEHNRLYWYRQTLGQGPEFLTYFQNEAQLEKSRLLSDRFSAERPKGSFSTLEIQRTEQGDSAMYLCASSLGITGSSYEQYFGPGTRLTVT.

The chain joins TRBV18 to TRBJ2-7, with 9 bases identical to TRBD2. CDR1 KGHSH and CDR2 LQKENI come from the germline V gene. The CDR3 totals 15 residues. The V segment lost 1 base and the J segment 4 bases; nucleotides outside the gene matches: 5. CDR3 nucleotides: TGTGCCAGCTCACCACGGCCTAGCGGGATTTACGAGCAGTACTTC. Its translation is CASSPRPSGIYEQYF. Complete variable domain (other parts from reference TRBV18 and TRBJ2-7): NAGVMQNPRHLVRRRGQEARLRCSPMKGHSHVYWYRQLPEEGLKFMVYLQKENIIDESGMPKERFSAEFPKEGPSILRIQQVVRGDSAAYFCASSPRPSGIYEQYFGPGTRLTVT.

The chain recombines TRBV28 with TRBJ2-5; 8 nucleotides agree with TRBD2. This CDR3 has 14 residues. After removal of 10 bases from V and 5 bases from J, the junction contained 12 bases not matched to a gene. The germline CDR1 and CDR2 sequences are MDHEN and SYDVKM. CDR3 DNA: TGTGCCACAACCTTGGGAGCGGGAGTTGAGACCCAGTACTTC. Amino acids: CATTLGAGVETQYF.